This paragraph reports one T cell receptor beta chain. The clone's antigen remains unknown. Per-nucleotide qualities are absent, and no much larger clonotype sits a single base away. The CDR3 regions of human TCRbeta chains were subjected to immunosequencing. The source study handled its data this way. TCRs in the repertoires were compared against a reference library of SARS-CoV-2-specific TCRs that had been generated with the MIRA antigen-specificity platform. Breadth was defined as the fraction of unique TCRs that were SARS-CoV-2-associated, and depth was defined as the fraction of total T cells that were SARS-CoV-2-associated. Using the MIRA data, every spike-specific TCR was mapped to the spike region that the TCR reacted to and assigned to either a CD4 or a CD8 class. Log10-transformed breadth and depth values were compared by one-way ANOVA with Sidak's multiple comparisons tests. This immuneACCESS table, as held by TCRdb, lists in-frame sequences with V and J called but not all clones. Of the missing ones, under half trace to an unresolved V gene in checked studies; the others have no known cause. The V and J calls and clone size are taken from that table; D and trimming were inferred from the DNA. For this sample the table gives roughly 140,000 clones, of which about 91% were detected only once. The ten largest clones take up approximately 4.5% of the sample.

The time point label of this sample denotes: baseline before first vaccination. Samples from vaccinated people were obtained from the UK trials COV001 and COV002, which included a single-blind randomized controlled phase 2/3 trial of AZD1222 (ChAdOx1 nCoV-19) in healthy adults. Trial participant PBMC samples were collected at day 0 and day 28 after the second dose for TCRbeta chain sequencing. These data originate in a study of T cell responses to AZD1222 COVID-19 vaccine (dated by TCRdb to the early 2020s). At the level of the whole study: AZD1222 recipients given second doses at about 4 weeks or at about 12 weeks were pooled, since spike-specific TCR depth and breadth were not found to differ between the two schedules. Trial participants were enrolled by age into subgroups of 18-55, 56-69 and 70-plus years, and about 150, 27 and 61 TCR-sequenced participants, respectively, were included in these subgroups. TCR sequencing was performed for 230 to 250 trial participants, of whom about 200 were given two doses of AZD1222 and approximately 26 were given two doses of MenACWY control vaccine. Summary of the overall study and its limitations: Conclusions about previously exposed vaccinees were limited because only a handful of AZD1222 recipients were SARS-CoV-2 seropositive at baseline. Most participants were white British and females outnumbered males, and the authors suggested that clonal diversity may have been underestimated. After two AZD1222 doses, spike-specific TCR breadth and depth were significantly higher than at day 0 and than in MenACWY recipients. The 56-69-year group was small, and its depth increase did not reach significance, likely because of low power. Because no day 14 peak-response samples were available, the repertoires could be characterized only after the peak T cell response. Vaccine-associated CD4 TCRs spanned the whole spike protein, with dominant responses in regions 160-218 and 743-854. Epitopes outside the regions mutated in the B.1.351 and B.1.1.7 variants were reportedly recognized by nearly half of the unique spike-specific TCRs.

V drops 3 bases and J drops 4 bases, leaving 7 bases in between. The CDR3 contains 13 residues, cysteine and phenylalanine counted. Just CDR3 DNA is preserved here, 39 bases in frame from base 1. The sequence was collected from an adult in good health. Sequenced material: peripheral blood, taken on day 0 of AZD1222 vaccination. This chain is built from TRBV12-3 or TRBV12-4 and TRBJ1-3; a tentative D call is TRBD1 (5 bases match). The CDR3 protein sequence reads: CASSFSGGNTIYF. The DNA sequence is TGTGCCAGCAGTTTTTCAGGGGGAAACACCATATATTTT.